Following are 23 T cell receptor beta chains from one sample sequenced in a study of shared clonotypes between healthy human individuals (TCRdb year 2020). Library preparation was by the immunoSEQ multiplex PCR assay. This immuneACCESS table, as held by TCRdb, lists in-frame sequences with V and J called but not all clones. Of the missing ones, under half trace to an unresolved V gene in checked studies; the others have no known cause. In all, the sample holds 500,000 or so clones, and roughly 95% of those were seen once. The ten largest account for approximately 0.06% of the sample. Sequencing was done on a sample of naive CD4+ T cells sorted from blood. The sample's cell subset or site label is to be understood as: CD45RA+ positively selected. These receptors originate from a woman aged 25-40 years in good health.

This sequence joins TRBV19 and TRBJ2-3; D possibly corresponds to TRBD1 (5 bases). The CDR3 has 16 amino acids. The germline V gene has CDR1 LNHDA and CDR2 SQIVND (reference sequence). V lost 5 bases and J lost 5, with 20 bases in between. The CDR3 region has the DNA TGTGCCAGTAGTGTAACACAGGCGTTCAAGTTAGATACGCAGTATTTT. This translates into CASSVTQAFKLDTQYF. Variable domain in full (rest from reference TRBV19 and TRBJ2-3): DGGITQSPKYLFRKEGQNVTLSCEQNLNHDAMYWYRQDPGQGLRLIYYSQIVNDFQKGDIAEGYSVSREKKESFPLTVTSAQKNPTAFYLCASSVTQAFKLDTQYFGPGTRLTVL.

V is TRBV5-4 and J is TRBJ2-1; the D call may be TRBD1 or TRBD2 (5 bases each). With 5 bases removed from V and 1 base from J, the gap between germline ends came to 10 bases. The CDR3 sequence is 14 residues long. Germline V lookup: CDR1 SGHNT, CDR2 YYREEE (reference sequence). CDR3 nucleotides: TGTGCCAGCAGTTGGGACGGGTCCTACAATGAGCAGTTCTTC. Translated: CASSWDGSYNEQFF.

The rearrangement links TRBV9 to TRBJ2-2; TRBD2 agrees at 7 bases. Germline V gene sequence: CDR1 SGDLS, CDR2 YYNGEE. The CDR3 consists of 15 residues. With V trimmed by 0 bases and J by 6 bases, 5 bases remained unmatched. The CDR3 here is CASSVGREAAGELFF. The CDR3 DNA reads TGTGCCAGCAGCGTAGGTCGGGAGGCCGCCGGGGAGCTGTTTTTT. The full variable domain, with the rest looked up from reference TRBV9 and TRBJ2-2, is DSGVTQTPKHLITATGQRVTLRCSPRSGDLSVYWYQQSLDQGLQFLIQYYNGEERAKGNILERFSAQQFPDLHSELNLSSLELGDSALYFCASSVGREAAGELFFGEGSRLTVL.

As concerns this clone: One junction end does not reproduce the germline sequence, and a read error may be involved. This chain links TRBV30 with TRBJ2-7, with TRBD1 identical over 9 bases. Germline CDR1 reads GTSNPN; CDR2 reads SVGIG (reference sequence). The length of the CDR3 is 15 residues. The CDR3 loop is CAWSVGTGFSNEQYF. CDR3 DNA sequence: TGTGCCTGGAGTGTTGGGACAGGGTTCTCCAACGAGCAGTACTTC. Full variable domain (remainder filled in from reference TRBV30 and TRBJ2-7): SQTIHQWPATLVQPVGSPLSLECTVEGTSNPNLYWYRQAAGRGLQLLFYSVGIGQISSEVPQNLSASRPQDRQFILSSKKLLLSDSGFYLCAWSVGTGFSNEQYFGPGTRLTVT.

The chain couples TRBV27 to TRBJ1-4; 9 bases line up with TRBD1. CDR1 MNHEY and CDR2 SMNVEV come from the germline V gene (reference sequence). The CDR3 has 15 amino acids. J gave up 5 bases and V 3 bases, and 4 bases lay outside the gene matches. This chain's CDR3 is CASSFRDRVNEKLFF. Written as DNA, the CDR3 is TGTGCCAGCAGTTTTCGGGACAGGGTGAATGAAAAACTGTTTTTT.

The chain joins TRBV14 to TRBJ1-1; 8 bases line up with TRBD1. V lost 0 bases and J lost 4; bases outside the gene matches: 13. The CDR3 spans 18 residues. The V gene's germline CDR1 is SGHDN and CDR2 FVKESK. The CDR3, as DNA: TGTGCCAGCAGCCAAGACCTGGCCACAGGGGGGAGCGGCACTGAAGCTTTCTTT. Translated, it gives CASSQDLATGGSGTEAFF.

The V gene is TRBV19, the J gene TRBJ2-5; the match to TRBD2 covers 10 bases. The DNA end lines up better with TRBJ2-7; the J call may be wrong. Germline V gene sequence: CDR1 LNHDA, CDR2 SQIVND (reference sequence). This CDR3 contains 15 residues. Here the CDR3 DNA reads TGTGCCAGTAGTGCCCCGGGACTAGCGACCTACGAGCAGTACTTC. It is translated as CASSAPGLATYEQYF.

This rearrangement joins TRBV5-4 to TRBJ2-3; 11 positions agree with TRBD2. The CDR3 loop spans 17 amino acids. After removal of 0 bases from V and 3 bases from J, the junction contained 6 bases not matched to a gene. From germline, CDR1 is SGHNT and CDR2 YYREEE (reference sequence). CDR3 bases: TGTGCCAGCAGCTTGGCACTAGCGGGAGTCGGGACAGATACGCAGTATTTT. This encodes CASSLALAGVGTDTQYF.

CDR3 loop: CASSRQGQTYEQYF. The CDR3 DNA reads as TGTGCCAGCAGCAGACAGGGGCAGACCTACGAGCAGTACTTC. The chain uses TRBV5-4 and TRBJ2-7; TRBD1 aligns across 8 bases. This CDR3 region has 14 residues. Germline V gives CDR1 SGHNT, CDR2 YYREEE (reference sequence). Losses at the gene ends were 4 bases for V and 2 bases for J; bases not matched to a gene: 5.

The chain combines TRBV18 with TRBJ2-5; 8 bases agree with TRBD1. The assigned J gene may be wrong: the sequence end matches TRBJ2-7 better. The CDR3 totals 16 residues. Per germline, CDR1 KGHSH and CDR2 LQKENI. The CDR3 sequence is CASSPFLQGDRYEQYF. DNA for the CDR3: TGTGCCAGCTCACCATTCCTACAGGGGGATAGGTACGAGCAGTACTTC.

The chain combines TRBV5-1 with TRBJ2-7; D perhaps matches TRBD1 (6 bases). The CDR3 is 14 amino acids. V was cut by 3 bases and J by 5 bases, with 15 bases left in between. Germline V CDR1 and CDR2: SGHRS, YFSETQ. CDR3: CASSSTGLRDEQYF. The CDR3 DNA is TGCGCCAGCAGCTCTACAGGGCTTAGGGACGAGCAGTACTTC.

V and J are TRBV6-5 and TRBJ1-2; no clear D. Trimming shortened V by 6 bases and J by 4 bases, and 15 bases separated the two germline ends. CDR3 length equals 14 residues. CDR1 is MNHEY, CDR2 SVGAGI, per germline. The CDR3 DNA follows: TGTGCCAGCAGACGGGTTTTGGGTGGCTATGGCTACACCTTC. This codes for CASRRVLGGYGYTF.

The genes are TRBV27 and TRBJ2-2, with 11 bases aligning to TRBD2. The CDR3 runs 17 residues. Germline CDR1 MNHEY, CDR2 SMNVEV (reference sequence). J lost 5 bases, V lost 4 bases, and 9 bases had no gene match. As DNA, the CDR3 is TGTGCCAGCAGTTCCTACCTAGCGGGAGGCGAAACCGGGGAGCTGTTTTTT. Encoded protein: CASSSYLAGGETGELFF.

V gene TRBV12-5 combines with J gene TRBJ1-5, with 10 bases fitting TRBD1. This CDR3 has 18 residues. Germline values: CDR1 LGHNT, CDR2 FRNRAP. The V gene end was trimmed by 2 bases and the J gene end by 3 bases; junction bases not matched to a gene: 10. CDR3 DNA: TGTGCTAGTGGTTTGCTGCCGGACAGGGGGGGCGTCAATCAGCCCCAGCATTTT. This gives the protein CASGLLPDRGGVNQPQHF.

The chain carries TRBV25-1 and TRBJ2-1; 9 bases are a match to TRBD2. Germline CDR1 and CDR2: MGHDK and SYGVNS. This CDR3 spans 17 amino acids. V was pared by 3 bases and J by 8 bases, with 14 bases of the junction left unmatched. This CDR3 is CASSDIQLAGGKDEQFF. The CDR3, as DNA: TGTGCCAGCAGTGACATCCAACTAGCGGGTGGTAAGGATGAGCAGTTCTTC. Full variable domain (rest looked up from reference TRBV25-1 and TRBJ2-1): EADIYQTPRYLVIGTGKKITLECSQTMGHDKMYWYQQDPGMELHLIHYSYGVNSTEKGDLSSESTVSRIRTEHFPLTLESARPSHTSQYLCASSDIQLAGGKDEQFFGPGTRLTVL.

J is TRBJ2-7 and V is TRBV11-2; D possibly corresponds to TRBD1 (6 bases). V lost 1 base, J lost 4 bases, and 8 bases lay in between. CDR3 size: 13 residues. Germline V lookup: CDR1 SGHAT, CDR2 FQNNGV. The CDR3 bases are TGTGCCAGCAGCTTAGGGGGGCAGTACGAGCAGTACTTC. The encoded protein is CASSLGGQYEQYF.

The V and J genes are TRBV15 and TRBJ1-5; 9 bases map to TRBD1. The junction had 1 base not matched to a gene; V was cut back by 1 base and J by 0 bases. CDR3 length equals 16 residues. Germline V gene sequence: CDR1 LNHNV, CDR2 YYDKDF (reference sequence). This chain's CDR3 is CATSRGDRDSNQPQHF. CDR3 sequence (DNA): TGTGCCACCAGCAGAGGGGACAGGGATAGCAATCAGCCCCAGCATTTT.

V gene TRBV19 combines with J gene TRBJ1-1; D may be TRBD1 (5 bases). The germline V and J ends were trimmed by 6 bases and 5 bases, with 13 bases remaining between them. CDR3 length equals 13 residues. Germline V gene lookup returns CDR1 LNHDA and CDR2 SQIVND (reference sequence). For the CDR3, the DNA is TGTGCCAGTAGACCCCGGGGCAAGACTGAAGCTTTCTTT. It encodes CASRPRGKTEAFF.

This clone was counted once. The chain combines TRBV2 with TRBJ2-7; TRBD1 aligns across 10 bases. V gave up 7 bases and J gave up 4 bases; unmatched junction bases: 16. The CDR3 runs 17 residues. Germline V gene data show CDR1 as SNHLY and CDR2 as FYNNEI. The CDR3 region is CASKRTGGTRTGYEQYF. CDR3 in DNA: TGTGCCAGCAAAAGGACAGGGGGGACACGCACAGGGTACGAGCAGTACTTC.

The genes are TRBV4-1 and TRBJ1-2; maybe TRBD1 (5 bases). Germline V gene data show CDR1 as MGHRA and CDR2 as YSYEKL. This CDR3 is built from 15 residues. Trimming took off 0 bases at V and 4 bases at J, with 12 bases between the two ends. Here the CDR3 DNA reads TGCGCCAGCAGCCAAGATATTCAGGGTAGCTATGGCTACACCTTC. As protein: CASSQDIQGSYGYTF.

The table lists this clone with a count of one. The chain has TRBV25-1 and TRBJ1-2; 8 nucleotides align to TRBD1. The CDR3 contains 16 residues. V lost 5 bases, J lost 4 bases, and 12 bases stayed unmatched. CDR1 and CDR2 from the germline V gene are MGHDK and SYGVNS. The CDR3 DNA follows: TGTGCCAGCAGTCCCCCCCAGGGGGCCTGGGGCTATGGCTACACCTTC. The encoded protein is CASSPPQGAWGYGYTF.

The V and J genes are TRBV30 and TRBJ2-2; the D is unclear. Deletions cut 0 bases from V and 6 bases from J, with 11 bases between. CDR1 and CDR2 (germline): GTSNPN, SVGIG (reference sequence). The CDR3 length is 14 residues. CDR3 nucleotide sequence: TGTGCCTGGAGTGTTTTGGGTTTCGCCGGGGAGCTGTTTTTT. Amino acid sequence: CAWSVLGFAGELFF. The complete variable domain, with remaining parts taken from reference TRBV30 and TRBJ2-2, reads SQTIHQWPATLVQPVGSPLSLECTVEGTSNPNLYWYRQAAGRGLQLLFYSVGIGQISSEVPQNLSASRPQDRQFILSSKKLLLSDSGFYLCAWSVLGFAGELFFGEGSRLTVL.

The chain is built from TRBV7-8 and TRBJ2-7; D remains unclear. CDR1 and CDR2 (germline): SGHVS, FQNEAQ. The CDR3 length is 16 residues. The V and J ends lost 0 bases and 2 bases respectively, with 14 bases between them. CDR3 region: CASSLAMDRIPYEQYF. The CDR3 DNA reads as TGTGCCAGCAGCTTAGCGATGGATCGGATCCCCTACGAGCAGTACTTC. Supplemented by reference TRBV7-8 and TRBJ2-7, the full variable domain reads GAGVSQSPRYKVAKRGQDVALRCDPISGHVSLFWYQQALGQGPEFLTYFQNEAQLDKSGLPSDRFFAERPEGSVSTLKIQRTQQEDSAVYLCASSLAMDRIPYEQYFGPGTRLTVT.